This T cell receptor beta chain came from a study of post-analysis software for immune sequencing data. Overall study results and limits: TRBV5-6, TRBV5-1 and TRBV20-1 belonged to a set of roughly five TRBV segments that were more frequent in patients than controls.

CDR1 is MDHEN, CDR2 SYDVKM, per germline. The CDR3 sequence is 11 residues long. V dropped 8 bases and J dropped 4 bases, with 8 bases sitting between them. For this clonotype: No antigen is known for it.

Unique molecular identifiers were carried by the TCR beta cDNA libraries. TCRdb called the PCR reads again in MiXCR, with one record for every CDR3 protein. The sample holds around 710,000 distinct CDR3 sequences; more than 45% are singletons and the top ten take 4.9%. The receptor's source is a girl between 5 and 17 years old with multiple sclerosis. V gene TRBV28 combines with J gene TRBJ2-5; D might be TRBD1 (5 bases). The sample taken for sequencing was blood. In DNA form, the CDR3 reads TGTGCCAGCGTTAGGGGAGAGACCCAGTACTTC. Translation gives CASVRGETQYF.